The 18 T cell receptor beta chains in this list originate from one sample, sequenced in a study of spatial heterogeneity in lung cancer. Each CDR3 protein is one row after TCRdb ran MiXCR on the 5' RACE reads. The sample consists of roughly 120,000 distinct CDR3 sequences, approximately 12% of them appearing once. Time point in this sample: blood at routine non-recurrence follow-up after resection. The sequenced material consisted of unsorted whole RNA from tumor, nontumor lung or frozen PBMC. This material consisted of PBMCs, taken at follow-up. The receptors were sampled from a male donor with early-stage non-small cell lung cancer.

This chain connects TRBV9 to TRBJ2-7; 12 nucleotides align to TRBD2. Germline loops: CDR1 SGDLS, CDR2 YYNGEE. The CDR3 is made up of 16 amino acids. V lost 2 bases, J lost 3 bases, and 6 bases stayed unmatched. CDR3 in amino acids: CASSVHLAGGRYEQYF. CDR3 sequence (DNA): TGTGCCAGCAGCGTCCACCTAGCGGGGGGGCGCTACGAGCAGTACTTC.

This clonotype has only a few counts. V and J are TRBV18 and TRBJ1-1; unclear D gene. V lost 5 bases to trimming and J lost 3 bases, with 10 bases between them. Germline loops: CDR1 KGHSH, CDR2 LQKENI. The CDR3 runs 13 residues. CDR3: CASSSSVDTEAFF. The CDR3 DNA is TGTGCCAGCTCATCAAGCGTTGACACTGAAGCTTTCTTT.

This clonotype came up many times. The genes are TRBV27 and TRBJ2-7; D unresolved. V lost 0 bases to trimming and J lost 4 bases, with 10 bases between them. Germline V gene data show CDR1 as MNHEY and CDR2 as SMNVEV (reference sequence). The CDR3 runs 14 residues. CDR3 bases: TGTGCCAGCAGTTTATCAGGGCCGCGGTACGAGCAGTACTTC. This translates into CASSLSGPRYEQYF.

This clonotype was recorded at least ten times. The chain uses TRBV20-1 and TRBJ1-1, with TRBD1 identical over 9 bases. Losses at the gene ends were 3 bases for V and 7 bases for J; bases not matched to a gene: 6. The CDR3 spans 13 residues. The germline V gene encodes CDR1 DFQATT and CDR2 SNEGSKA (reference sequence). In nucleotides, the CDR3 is TGCAGTGCTAGTGTGGGACAGGGTGGTGAAGCTTTCTTT. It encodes CSASVGQGGEAFF.

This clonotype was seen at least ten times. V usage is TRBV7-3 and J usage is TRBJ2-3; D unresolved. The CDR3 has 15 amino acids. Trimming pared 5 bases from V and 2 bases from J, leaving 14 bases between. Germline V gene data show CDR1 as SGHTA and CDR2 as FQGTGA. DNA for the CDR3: TGTGCCAGCAGCCAAAGTAGGACCCCCACAGATACGCAGTATTTT. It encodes CASSQSRTPTDTQYF.

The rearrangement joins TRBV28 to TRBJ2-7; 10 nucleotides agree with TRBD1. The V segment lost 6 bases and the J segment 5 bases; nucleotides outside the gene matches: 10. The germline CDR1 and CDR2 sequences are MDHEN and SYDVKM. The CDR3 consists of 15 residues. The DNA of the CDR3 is TGTGCCAGCAGAGCTGCCGGGGACAGGGGTCACGAGCAGTACTTC. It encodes CASRAAGDRGHEQYF.

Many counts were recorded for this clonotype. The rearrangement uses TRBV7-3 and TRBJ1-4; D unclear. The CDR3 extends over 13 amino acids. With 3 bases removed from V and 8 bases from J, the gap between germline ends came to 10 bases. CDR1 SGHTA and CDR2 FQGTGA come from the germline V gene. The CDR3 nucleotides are TGTGCCAGCAGCTTGGCCCCCGGGGAAAAACTGTTTTTT. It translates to CASSLAPGEKLFF.

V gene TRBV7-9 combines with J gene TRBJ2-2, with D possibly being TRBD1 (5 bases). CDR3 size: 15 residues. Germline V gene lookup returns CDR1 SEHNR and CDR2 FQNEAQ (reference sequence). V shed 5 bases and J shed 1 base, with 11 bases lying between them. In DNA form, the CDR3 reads TGTGCCAGCAGCCATCACACAGGGAACACCGGGGAGCTGTTTTTT. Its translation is CASSHHTGNTGELFF.

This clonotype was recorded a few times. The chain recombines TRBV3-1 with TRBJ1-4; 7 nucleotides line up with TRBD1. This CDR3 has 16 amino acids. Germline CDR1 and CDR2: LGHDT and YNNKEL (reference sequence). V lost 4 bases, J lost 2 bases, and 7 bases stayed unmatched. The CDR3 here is CASSLQGLVTNEKLFF. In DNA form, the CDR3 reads TGTGCCAGCAGCCTACAGGGGCTGGTTACTAATGAAAAACTGTTTTTT.

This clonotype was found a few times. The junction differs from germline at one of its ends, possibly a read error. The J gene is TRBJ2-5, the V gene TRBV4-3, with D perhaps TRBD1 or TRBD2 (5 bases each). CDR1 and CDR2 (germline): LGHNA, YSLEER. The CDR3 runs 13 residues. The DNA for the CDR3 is TGCGCCAGCAGCCAAGGGGACCACGAGACCCAGTACTTC. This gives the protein CASSQGDHETQYF.

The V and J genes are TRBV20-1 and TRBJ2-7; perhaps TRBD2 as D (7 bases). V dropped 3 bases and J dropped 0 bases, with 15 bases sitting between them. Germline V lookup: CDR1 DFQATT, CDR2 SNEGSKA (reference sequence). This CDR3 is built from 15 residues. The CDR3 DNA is TGCAGTGCTAGCGAAGGCGGGGGCCCCTCCTACGAGCAGTACTTC. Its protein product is CSASEGGGPSYEQYF.

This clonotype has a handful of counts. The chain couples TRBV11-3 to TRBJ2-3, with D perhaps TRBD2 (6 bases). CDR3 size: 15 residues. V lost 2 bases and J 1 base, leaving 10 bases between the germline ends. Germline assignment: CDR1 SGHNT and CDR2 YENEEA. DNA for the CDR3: TGTGCCAGCAGCTTAAGGCGGAGGGGCACAGATACGCAGTATTTT. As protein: CASSLRRRGTDTQYF. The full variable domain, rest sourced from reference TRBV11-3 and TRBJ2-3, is EAGVVQSPRYKIIEKKQPVAFWCNPISGHNTLYWYLQNLGQGPELLIRYENEEAVDDSQLPKDRFSAERLKGVDSTLKIQPAELGDSAVYLCASSLRRRGTDTQYFGPGTRLTVL.

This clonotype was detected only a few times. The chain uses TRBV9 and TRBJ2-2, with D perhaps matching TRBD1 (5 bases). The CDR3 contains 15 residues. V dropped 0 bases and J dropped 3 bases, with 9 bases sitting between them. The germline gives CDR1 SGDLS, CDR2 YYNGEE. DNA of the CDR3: TGTGCCAGCAGCGTAGGAAGGGGCGACACCGGGGAGCTGTTTTTT. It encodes CASSVGRGDTGELFF. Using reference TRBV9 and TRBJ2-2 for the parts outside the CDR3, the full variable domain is DSGVTQTPKHLITATGQRVTLRCSPRSGDLSVYWYQQSLDQGLQFLIQYYNGEERAKGNILERFSAQQFPDLHSELNLSSLELGDSALYFCASSVGRGDTGELFFGEGSRLTVL.

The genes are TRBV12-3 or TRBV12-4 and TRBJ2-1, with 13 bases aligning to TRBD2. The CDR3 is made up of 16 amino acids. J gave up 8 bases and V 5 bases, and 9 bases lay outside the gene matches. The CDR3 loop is CASSLTSGGAIDEQFF. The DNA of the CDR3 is TGTGCCAGCAGTCTCACTAGCGGGGGGGCCATTGATGAGCAGTTCTTC.

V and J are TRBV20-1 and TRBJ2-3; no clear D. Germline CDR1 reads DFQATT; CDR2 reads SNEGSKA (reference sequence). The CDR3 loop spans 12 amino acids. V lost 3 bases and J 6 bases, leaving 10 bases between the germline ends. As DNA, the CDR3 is TGCAGTGCTAGGCCCTCCGGGGATACGCAGTATTTT. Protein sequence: CSARPSGDTQYF.

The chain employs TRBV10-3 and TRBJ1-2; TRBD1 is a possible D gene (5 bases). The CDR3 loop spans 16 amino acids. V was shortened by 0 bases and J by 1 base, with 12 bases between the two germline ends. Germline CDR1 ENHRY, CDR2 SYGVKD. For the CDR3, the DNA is TGTGCCATCAGTGAGTCAGGGACTCTACGTAACTATGGCTACACCTTC. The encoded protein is CAISESGTLRNYGYTF.

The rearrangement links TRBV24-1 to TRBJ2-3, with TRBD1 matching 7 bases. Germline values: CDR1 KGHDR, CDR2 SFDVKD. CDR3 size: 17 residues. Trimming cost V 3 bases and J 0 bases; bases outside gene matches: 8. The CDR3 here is CATSDPTTGVSTDTQYF. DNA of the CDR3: TGTGCCACCAGTGATCCTACAACAGGGGTGAGCACAGATACGCAGTATTTT.

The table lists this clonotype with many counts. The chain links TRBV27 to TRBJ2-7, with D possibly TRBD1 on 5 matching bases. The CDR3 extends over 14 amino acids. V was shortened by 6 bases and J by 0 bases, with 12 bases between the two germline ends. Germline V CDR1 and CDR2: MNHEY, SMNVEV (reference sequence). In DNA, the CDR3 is TGTGCCAGCAGGCGGCAGGGTACCTCCTACGAGCAGTACTTC. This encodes CASRRQGTSYEQYF.